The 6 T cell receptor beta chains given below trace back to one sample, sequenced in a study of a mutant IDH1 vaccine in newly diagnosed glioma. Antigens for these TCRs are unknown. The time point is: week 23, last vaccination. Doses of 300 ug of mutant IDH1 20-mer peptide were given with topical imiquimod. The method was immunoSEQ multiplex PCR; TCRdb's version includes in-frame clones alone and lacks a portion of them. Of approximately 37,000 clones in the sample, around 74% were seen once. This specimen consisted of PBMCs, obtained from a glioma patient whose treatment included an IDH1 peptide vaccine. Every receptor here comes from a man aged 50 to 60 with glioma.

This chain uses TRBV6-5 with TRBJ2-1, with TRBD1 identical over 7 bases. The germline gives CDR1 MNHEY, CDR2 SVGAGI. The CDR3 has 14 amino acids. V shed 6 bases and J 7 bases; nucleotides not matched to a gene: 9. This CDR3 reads CASSPSGGGNEQFF. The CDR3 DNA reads TGTGCCAGCAGCCCCTCAGGGGGTGGGAATGAGCAGTTCTTC.

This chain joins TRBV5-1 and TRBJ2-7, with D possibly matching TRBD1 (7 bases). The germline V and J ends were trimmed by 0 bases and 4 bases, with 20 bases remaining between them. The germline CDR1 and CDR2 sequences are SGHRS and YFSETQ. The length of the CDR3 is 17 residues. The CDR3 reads CASSLAELDRRAYEQYF. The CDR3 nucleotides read TGCGCCAGCAGCTTGGCCGAGCTGGACAGGAGGGCTTACGAGCAGTACTTC.

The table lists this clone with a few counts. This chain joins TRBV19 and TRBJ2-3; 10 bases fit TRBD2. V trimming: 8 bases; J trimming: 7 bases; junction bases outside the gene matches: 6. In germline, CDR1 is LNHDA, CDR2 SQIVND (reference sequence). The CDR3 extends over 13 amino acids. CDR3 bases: TGTGCCAGTGGCAGCGGGGGGGCGAATACGCAGTATTTT. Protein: CASGSGGANTQYF.

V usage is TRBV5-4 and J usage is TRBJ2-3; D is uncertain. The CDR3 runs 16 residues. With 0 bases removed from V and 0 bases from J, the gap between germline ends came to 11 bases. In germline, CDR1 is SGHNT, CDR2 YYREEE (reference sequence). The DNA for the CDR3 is TGTGCCAGCAGCTTGGGCGGCAGAGCTAGCACAGATACGCAGTATTTT. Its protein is CASSLGGRASTDTQYF. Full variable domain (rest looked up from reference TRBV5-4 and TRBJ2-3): ETGVTQSPTHLIKTRGQQVTLRCSSQSGHNTVSWYQQALGQGPQFIFQYYREEENGRGNFPPRFSGLQFPNYSSELNVNALELDDSALYLCASSLGGRASTDTQYFGPGTRLTVL.

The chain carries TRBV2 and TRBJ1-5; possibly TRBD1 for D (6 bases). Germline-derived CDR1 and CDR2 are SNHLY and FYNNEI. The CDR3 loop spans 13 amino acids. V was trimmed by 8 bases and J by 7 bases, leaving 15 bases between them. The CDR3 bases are TGTGCCAGCGGGGAGCGGGGGCAGCAGCCCCAGCATTTT. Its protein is CASGERGQQPQHF. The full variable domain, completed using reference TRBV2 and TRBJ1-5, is EPEVTQTPSHQVTQMGQEVILRCVPISNHLYFYWYRQILGQKVEFLVSFYNNEISEKSEIFDDQFSVERPDGSNFTLKIRSTKLEDSAMYFCASGERGQQPQHFGDGTRLSIL.

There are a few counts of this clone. Here the CDR3 DNA reads TGTGCTTGGGAGCCCCCACAGCGGGGTCAGCCCCAGCATTTT. It encodes CAWEPPQRGQPQHF. V and J are TRBV30 and TRBJ1-5; D uncertain. The CDR3 runs 14 residues. CDR1 GTSNPN and CDR2 SVGIG come from the germline V gene (reference sequence). Variable domain in full (rest from reference TRBV30 and TRBJ1-5): SQTIHQWPATLVQPVGSPLSLECTVEGTSNPNLYWYRQAAGRGLQLLFYSVGIGQISSEVPQNLSASRPQDRQFILSSKKLLLSDSGFYLCAWEPPQRGQPQHFGDGTRLSIL.